This entry features one TCR beta chain sequence. There is no known antigen for this receptor. There are no base qualities to consult, and no much larger clone falls within one base. These data originate in a study of OX40 agonist ivuxolimab in advanced cancers. Context from the whole study: Ivuxolimab was a fully human IgG2 agonistic monoclonal antibody targeting the costimulatory receptor OX40 (CD134). The monotherapy dose-escalation portion (N of about 49 patients) of the phase I ivuxolimab trial is reported in the paper. Intravenous ivuxolimab was administered to patients every 2 weeks at six dose levels: 0.01, 0.1, 0.3, 1.5, 3 and 10 mg/kg. In the dose-escalation cohort, roughly four fifths of patients were male, and the mean age was approximately 64 years, with a range of about 20 to 90. The purpose of peripheral TCRbeta sequencing was to test whether ivuxolimab changed TCR sequence diversity and led to clonal T-cell expansion. Prior anti-PD-1, anti-PD-L1 or anti-CTLA-4 therapy was permitted, and checkpoint inhibitors had been received by approximately 39% of dose-escalation patients. Among the 52 dose-escalation patients, roughly 20 had hepatocellular carcinoma, roughly 15 melanoma, 9 renal cell carcinoma and 9 head and neck cancer. Partial responses occurred in three dose-escalation patients, of whom one had hepatocellular carcinoma and two had cutaneous melanoma. Study-wide conclusions, independent of this receptor: The antigen specificity of the clonally expanded peripheral T cells was not determined. Low levels of normalized T-cell clonal expansion were also shown by some nonresponding patients. After ivuxolimab, more expanded clones were found on average in CD8+ T cells than in CD4+ T cells. Partial responders in the 0.1-3.0 mg/kg groups had among the lowest normalized peripheral clonal expansion, especially among CD8+ T cells. At doses of 0.1 to 3.0 mg/kg, clonal expansion of both CD4+ and CD8+ blood T cells was observed from baseline to week 6.

Trimming removed 5 bases from V and 1 base from J, leaving 8 bases between the germline ends. The CDR3 covers 13 residues, taking in both the cysteine and the phenylalanine. Solely the CDR3 DNA is kept, with 39 bases framed from the first base. Looking up the germline V gene (reference sequence) yields CDR1 LNHDA and CDR2 SQIVND. The trial excluded patients who had a history of autoimmune disease or were on systemic immunosuppression. Peripheral blood for TCR sequencing was collected from all dose cohorts at baseline, on cycle 4 day 1, and on cycle 7 day 1. The samples were taken from a phase I, first-in-human, multicenter, open-label dose-escalation trial of ivuxolimab. The trial enrolled adults with locally advanced or metastatic head and neck squamous cell, hepatocellular, melanoma or renal cell carcinoma. CD4+ and CD8+ T cells were sorted separately from peripheral blood before TCR sequencing.

Genomic DNA was extracted from sorted cells for sequencing of the TCRbeta CDR3 region. TCRbeta CDR3 regions were sequenced using the immunoSEQ Assay. This is the immuneACCESS table as TCRdb keeps it, with only in-frame sequences that have V and J called. A part of the clones is gone; compared with another copy, unresolved V genes explain less than half, and the rest is unexplained. Recorded for this sample are about 60,000 clones; approximately 78% of them occurred a single time. The ten largest clones take up around 2% of the sample. The sample in question was CD4+ or CD8+ T cells sorted from blood, obtained in a trial of the OX40 agonist ivuxolimab. The receptor was isolated from an adult with an advanced solid tumor such as melanoma, head and neck, liver or kidney cancer. The chain is encoded by TRBV19 joined to TRBJ1-1; there is no confident call for the D gene. The nucleotide sequence is given as TGTGCCAGTAGTCAAGGGAGGAACACTGAAGCTTTCTTT. The encoded protein is CASSQGRNTEAFF.